The clone carrying this T cell receptor beta chain has at least ten counts. Its antigen is unidentified. TCRdb passed the 5' RACE reads through MiXCR, listing each CDR3 protein once. The data contain 200,000 to 250,000 distinct CDR3 sequences, about 3% of them singletons. The entry originates in a study of T cells after yellow fever vaccination. Study observations and caveats: The secondary response was weaker but peaked faster, day 5 versus 15. Bulk-population clonotypes that are abundant could appear as contaminants in FACS-sorted repertoires.

The germline V gene encodes CDR1 SEHNR and CDR2 FQNEAQ (reference sequence). The ends were cut back, 6 bases at V and 1 base at J, with 18 bases in the middle. The length of the CDR3 is 16 residues. This rearrangement joins TRBV7-9 to TRBJ1-2; no clear D gene. Sequenced here: CD4+ T cells sorted from PBMCs, sampled 10 days after the yellow fever booster vaccination. This TCR was recovered from a man younger than 35 who received the YFV17D yellow fever vaccine. In DNA, the CDR3 is TGTGCCAGCAGAATAGAGGCCCCCTGGGGTAACTATGGCTACACCTTC. This codes for CASRIEAPWGNYGYTF.